The clone carrying this T cell receptor beta chain was seen a handful of times. Its specificity is not known. Sequenced with the Oncomine TCR Beta short-read assay was DNA taken from cultured CD4+ T cells. In TCRdb, the PCR reads were re-called with MiXCR into one record per CDR3 protein. The table includes around 18,000 distinct CDR3 sequences, under 40% detected once. The CDR3 is 14 residues long. The V gene lost 9 bases and the J gene lost 0 bases, with 14 bases spanning the gap. The treatment was: approximately nine-day PBMC culture with coronavirus spike peptide pools or control peptides (ViraFEST assay). ViraFEST sequenced TCRs after peptide-pool expansion of antigen-specific T cells. The entry originates in a study of vaccination and CD4 T cells after COVID-19.

The sample comprised cultured CD4+ T cells from blood. This rearrangement joins TRBV12-3 or TRBV12-4 to TRBJ1-2; a possible D gene is TRBD1 (6 bases). The clonotype was recovered from a human donor with COVID-19. The CDR3 sequence: CASSRDNPNYGYTF. CDR3 DNA sequence: TGTGCCAGTTCTCGGGACAATCCTAACTATGGCTACACCTTC.